Following are 4 T cell receptor beta chains from one sample sequenced in a study of memory CD4+ T cells and cytomegalovirus serostatus. The sort gate was single viable CD3+CD4+CD8-CD45RO+ cells for memory CD4+ T cells. Repertoires were generated with immunoSEQ multiplex PCR, while TCRdb's copy carries only in-frame clones and drops some. The data contain tens of thousands of clones, around 75% of them singletons. What was sequenced was memory CD4+ T cells from blood. The origin of the receptors is an adult in good health and CMV-seronegative.

V gene TRBV10-3 combines with J gene TRBJ2-3; no reliable D call. This CDR3 spans 11 amino acids. V gave up 5 bases and J gave up 2 bases, with 2 bases separating them. CDR1 and CDR2 (germline): ENHRY, SYGVKD. CDR3 sequence reads: CAISYTDTQYF. The CDR3 bases are TGTGCCATCAGTTACACAGATACGCAGTATTTT.

This chain joins TRBV6-6 and TRBJ2-7; no clear D gene. Trimming removed 5 bases from V and 0 bases from J, with 11 bases in between. The length of the CDR3 is 14 residues. In germline, CDR1 is MNHNY, CDR2 SVGAGI (reference sequence). The CDR3 DNA is TGTGCCAGCAGTCTAGAAAGGAGCTCCTACGAGCAGTACTTC. Translating gives CASSLERSSYEQYF.

A few counts support this clone. The chain employs TRBV5-6 and TRBJ1-6, with D perhaps matching TRBD1 (5 bases). V was shortened by 4 bases and J by 3 bases, with 11 bases between the two germline ends. Germline CDR1 reads SGHDT; CDR2 reads YYEEEE. This CDR3 has 15 amino acids. CDR3 sequence: CASSGGLGYNSPLHF. In nucleotides, the CDR3 is TGTGCCAGCAGCGGGGGACTGGGCTATAATTCACCCCTCCACTTT.

The chain links TRBV9 to TRBJ2-1; 10 nucleotides agree with TRBD2. The germline V gene encodes CDR1 SGDLS and CDR2 YYNGEE. The CDR3 contains 17 residues. J was trimmed by 8 bases and V by 0 bases; bases with no gene match: 11. This chain's CDR3 is CASSVGAGGHVNDEQFF. CDR3 sequence (DNA): TGTGCCAGCAGCGTAGGAGCGGGGGGGCACGTTAATGATGAGCAGTTCTTC.